A selection of T cell receptor beta chains follows, all from one sample in a study of cytomegalovirus exposure and HLA in healthy donors. This table comes from immunoSEQ multiplex PCR, and its TCRdb copy is limited to in-frame clones, with some not included. The top ten hold less than 8.5% of the sample, which has 150,000 to 200,000 clones, around 84% seen once. The specimen sequenced was PBMCs. These receptor sequences come from a man younger than 30 in good health and CMV-seropositive. The CDR3 runs from the conserved cysteine through the conserved F or W. A D gene is named only where the DNA matches it firmly. Clone sizes are given selectively: once, few, many, or a class where the clone is expanded.

d_call | clone_size | j_call | v_call | cdr3_aa | cdr3_nt
TRBD1 | . | TRBJ2-3 | TRBV5-6 | CASTAPGQAVDTQYF | TGTGCCAGCACCGCGCCGGGACAGGCGGTAGATACGCAGTATTTT
. | . | TRBJ2-2 | TRBV6-5 | CASSYSGLDSGELFF | TGTGCCAGCAGTTACTCAGGCCTCGACTCGGGGGAGCTGTTTTTT
TRBD1 | . | TRBJ2-7 | TRBV6-6 | CASSYSGGQGGGEQYF | TGTGCCAGCAGTTACTCGGGTGGACAGGGAGGAGGGGAGCAGTACTTC
. | few | TRBJ2-3 | TRBV7-9 | CASSSQRRADTQYF | TGTGCCAGCAGCTCCCAAAGGAGGGCAGATACGCAGTATTTT
TRBD2 | . | TRBJ2-7 | TRBV6-1 | CASGAERGSEQYF | TGTGCCAGCGGGGCGGAGCGGGGGTCCGAGCAGTACTTC
TRBD1 | . | TRBJ2-3 | TRBV5-1 | CASHSGQTYTDTQYF | TGCGCCAGCCATTCGGGACAGACTTACACAGATACGCAGTATTTT
. | . | TRBJ2-7 | TRBV30 | CAWSVLGEQYF | TGTGCCTGGAGTGTACTAGGAGAGCAGTACTTC
. | . | TRBJ1-2 | TRBV5-4 | CASSLAGQLYGYTF | TGTGCCAGCAGCTTGGCAGGACAACTCTATGGCTACACCTTC
TRBD2 | . | TRBJ2-3 | TRBV5-1 | CASGGRAPTDTQYF | TGCGCCAGTGGAGGGAGGGCCCCCACAGATACGCAGTATTTT
. | . | TRBJ2-1 | TRBV7-6 | CASSRNIILYNEQFF | TGTGCCAGCAGCCGCAACATCATCTTATACAATGAGCAGTTCTTC
TRBD1 | . | TRBJ1-3 | TRBV7-9 | CASSPTGAGNTIYF | TGTGCCAGCAGCCCGACAGGGGCGGGAAACACCATATATTTT
. | few | TRBJ2-1 | TRBV25-1 | CASSARRGTYNEQFF | TGTGCCAGCAGTGCCCGACGGGGGACCTACAATGAGCAGTTCTTC
. | many | TRBJ2-4 | TRBV7-2 | CASSFGGIANIQYF | TGTGCCAGCAGCTTTGGGGGGATCGCAAACATTCAGTACTTC
. | few | TRBJ2-2 | TRBV6-1 | CASSAGDTGELFF | TGTGCCAGCAGTGCCGGAGATACCGGGGAGCTGTTTTTT
TRBD1 | . | TRBJ2-5 | TRBV28 | CASSSQGLVKTQYF | TGTGCCAGCAGTTCACAGGGGCTTGTAAAGACCCAGTACTTC
TRBD2 | . | TRBJ2-7 | TRBV13 | CASSSPGLAGGPGEQYF | TGTGCCAGCAGCTCCCCCGGACTAGCGGGAGGGCCTGGGGAGCAGTACTTC
TRBD2 | . | TRBJ2-1 | TRBV30 | CAWQLGLAGYNEQFF | TGTGCCTGGCAGCTCGGACTAGCGGGGTACAATGAGCAGTTCTTC
. | . | TRBJ1-4 | TRBV5-4 | CASSFGQTTNEKLFF | TGTGCCAGCAGCTTTGGACAGACAACTAATGAAAAACTGTTTTTT
TRBD2 | . | TRBJ2-5 | TRBV7-2 | CASSLDLTSGSRETQYF | TGTGCCAGCAGCTTAGATTTGACTAGCGGGAGCCGGGAGACCCAGTACTTC
TRBD2 | . | TRBJ2-7 | TRBV7-9 | CASSSSGTSGSYEQYF | TGTGCCAGCAGTTCATCCGGGACTAGCGGCTCCTACGAGCAGTACTTC
. | . | TRBJ2-7 | TRBV7-9 | CASSLYAGDYEQYF | TGTGCCAGCAGCTTATATGCAGGGGACTACGAGCAGTACTTC
. | once | TRBJ2-2 | TRBV11-3 | CASSLAGATGELFF | TGTGCCAGCAGCTTAGCGGGAGCTACCGGGGAGCTGTTTTTT
. | . | TRBJ1-5 | TRBV7-9 | CASRAEGRNQPQHF | TGTGCCAGCAGAGCCGAGGGCAGGAATCAGCCCCAGCATTTT
. | . | TRBJ1-1 | TRBV7-2 | CASSTFGGLAEAFF | TGTGCCAGCAGCACATTCGGGGGGTTGGCTGAAGCTTTCTTT
. | . | TRBJ1-5 | TRBV27 | CASSLTGKNQPQHF | TGTGCCAGCAGTTTAACCGGGAAGAATCAGCCCCAGCATTTT
TRBD2 | . | TRBJ2-1 | TRBV2 | CASAPWARGGENEQFF | TGTGCCAGCGCCCCGTGGGCCCGGGGGGGGGAGAATGAGCAGTTCTTC
TRBD1 | . | TRBJ1-2 | TRBV15 | CATSRVPPTGPNYGYTF | TGTGCCACCAGCAGAGTCCCCCCGACAGGGCCTAACTATGGCTACACCTTC
. | . | TRBJ2-1 | TRBV30 | CACTQGYEQFF | TGTGCCTGCACCCAGGGCTATGAGCAGTTCTTC
TRBD1 | . | TRBJ1-2 | TRBV9 | CASSDLGGPFYGYTF | TGTGCCAGCAGCGATCTAGGGGGCCCCTTCTATGGCTACACCTTC
TRBD2 | few | TRBJ2-7 | TRBV7-8 | CASSTRGLAGNEQYF | TGTGCCAGCAGCACCAGAGGACTAGCGGGAAACGAGCAGTACTTC
TRBD1 | . | TRBJ2-6 | TRBV10-3 | CAISGQDRSGANVLTF | TGTGCCATCAGCGGACAGGACCGCTCTGGGGCCAACGTCCTGACTTTC
TRBD2 | . | TRBJ2-7 | TRBV5-1 | CASHPGGSSYYEQYF | TGCGCCAGCCACCCCGGGGGGTCAAGCTACTACGAGCAGTACTTC
TRBD1 | once | TRBJ1-2 | TRBV6-5 | CASSFDRAEGYTF | TGTGCCAGCAGCTTCGACAGGGCGGAAGGCTACACCTTC
TRBD1 | few | TRBJ2-7 | TRBV4-2 | CASSHDGQGYEQYF | TGTGCCAGCAGCCATGACGGACAGGGCTACGAGCAGTACTTC
TRBD1 | once | TRBJ2-4 | TRBV7-8 | CASSLQGVTKNIQYF | TGTGCCAGCAGCTTGCAGGGGGTTACCAAAAACATTCAGTACTTC
TRBD1 | . | TRBJ1-1 | TRBV27 | CASSSGQGGAFF | TGTGCCAGCAGTTCTGGACAGGGAGGGGCTTTCTTT
TRBD2 | . | TRBJ2-7 | TRBV11-3 | CASSLRPSGSYEQYF | TGTGCCAGCAGCTTACGCCCTAGCGGGAGTTACGAGCAGTACTTC
. | . | TRBJ1-2 | TRBV6-5 | CASSSVQGRNGYTF | TGTGCCAGCAGTTCGGTGCAGGGGCGGAATGGCTACACCTTC
. | . | TRBJ1-5 | TRBV6-1 | CASSGDRLKGQPQHF | TGTGCCAGCAGTGGCGACCGACTTAAAGGCCAGCCCCAGCATTTT
. | . | TRBJ2-5 | TRBV5-4 | CASSFEIVQETQYF | TGTGCCAGCAGCTTTGAAATAGTCCAAGAGACCCAGTACTTC
. | . | TRBJ2-2 | TRBV19 | CASRERGNTGELFF | TGTGCCAGTAGGGAACGGGGGAACACCGGGGAGCTGTTTTTT
. | . | TRBJ2-1 | TRBV28 | CASSPFSLRIPNEQFF | TGTGCCAGCAGTCCATTTTCCCTCAGGATACCGAATGAGCAGTTCTTC
. | . | TRBJ2-7 | TRBV13 | CASSLGQKTYEQYF | TGTGCCAGCAGCCTTGGACAGAAAACCTACGAGCAGTACTTC
TRBD1 | . | TRBJ2-4 | TRBV5-6 | CASSLTGVGNIQYF | TGTGCCAGCAGCTTGACAGGGGTTGGAAACATTCAGTACTTC
. | once | TRBJ2-7 | TRBV5-1 | CASSSTGTGVTEQYF | TGCGCCAGCAGCTCTACCGGGACTGGAGTTACCGAGCAGTACTTC
. | . | TRBJ1-2 | TRBV19 | CASSFSRGNGYTF | TGTGCCAGTAGTTTCTCCCGAGGAAATGGCTACACCTTC
TRBD2 | . | TRBJ2-3 | TRBV7-2 | CASSLATSGSTDTQYF | TGTGCCAGCAGCTTAGCAACTAGCGGGAGCACAGATACGCAGTATTTT
. | . | TRBJ2-2 | TRBV7-7 | CASRSGLEPGELFF | TGTGCCAGCAGAAGCGGGCTGGAACCCGGGGAGCTGTTTTTT
. | . | TRBJ2-3 | TRBV7-9 | CASSASGSTDTQYF | TGTGCCAGCAGCGCGAGCGGGTCCACAGATACGCAGTATTTT
. | . | TRBJ2-2 | TRBV5-6 | CASSPFTGELFF | TGTGCCAGCAGCCCCTTTACCGGGGAGCTGTTTTTT
. | . | TRBJ2-7 | TRBV4-3 | CASSQDRDNYEQYF | TGCGCCAGCAGCCAAGACCGGGACAACTACGAGCAGTACTTC
TRBD1 | . | TRBJ2-5 | TRBV9 | CASSVEARQGKETQYF | TGTGCCAGCAGCGTAGAAGCCCGACAGGGGAAAGAGACCCAGTACTTC
TRBD1 | . | TRBJ2-5 | TRBV7-7 | CASSRGQGGTQYF | TGTGCCAGCAGCCGGGGACAGGGAGGGACCCAGTACTTC
. | . | TRBJ1-5 | TRBV5-4 | CASSLEGGGREQPQHF | TGTGCCAGCAGCTTGGAAGGCGGGGGGCGGGAGCAGCCCCAGCATTTT
. | . | TRBJ2-5 | TRBV4-3 | CASSQGSGAGRETQYF | TGCGCCAGCAGCCAAGGCTCCGGGGCGGGGCGAGAGACCCAGTACTTC
. | . | TRBJ1-5 | TRBV27 | CASSLSGAGNQPQHF | TGTGCCAGCAGTTTATCCGGAGCGGGGAATCAGCCCCAGCATTTT
TRBD2 | . | TRBJ2-3 | TRBV11-2 | CASSSGLAGAGTDTQYF | TGTGCCAGCAGCTCGGGACTAGCGGGAGCGGGAACAGATACGCAGTATTTT
. | . | TRBJ2-7 | TRBV7-7 | CASSLGGPGDEQYF | TGTGCCAGCAGCTTAGGGGGCCCCGGCGACGAGCAGTACTTC
. | . | TRBJ2-7 | TRBV5-1 | CASSVTAGSPYEQYF | TGCGCCAGCAGCGTGACCGCAGGTTCCCCCTACGAGCAGTACTTC
TRBD2 | many | TRBJ2-5 | TRBV7-7 | CASSLAGGSEETQYF | TGTGCCAGCAGCTTAGCGGGGGGGAGCGAAGAGACCCAGTACTTC